This section outlines one T cell receptor (beta chain) sequence together with its context. Its antigen is as yet unknown. Researchers attached unique molecular identifiers to individual cDNA molecules. MiXCR, applied by TCRdb to the 5' RACE reads, yields one record per CDR3 protein. The table lists around 70,000 distinct CDR3 sequences, 12% of them singletons. The sample comes from a study of early T cells in non-severe SARS-CoV-2 infection. General observations from the study: In VDJdb matching, anti-spike CD8 responses were favored while private and CD4 specificities went missing.

This TCR derives from an adult who was a healthcare worker with PCR-confirmed SARS-CoV-2 infection or an uninfected control (not recorded which). The sample consisted of whole blood.

This chain's CDR3 is CASSSQGPYGYTF. CDR3 DNA: TGTGCCAGCTCATCCCAGGGTCCCTATGGCTACACCTTC. V gene TRBV18 combines with J gene TRBJ1-2, with D possibly being TRBD1 (5 bases). The CDR3 contains 13 residues. The V gene's germline CDR1 is KGHSH and CDR2 LQKENI. Trimming shortened V by 5 bases and J by 4 bases, and 11 bases separated the two germline ends.